A single sample is the source of the 22 T cell receptor beta chains below, sequenced in a study of human T cells and chemical hapten exposure (dated by TCRdb to the early 2020s). Library preparation was by RACE. Instrument used: NextSeq 500. The raw public reads went through TCRdb reprocessing: fastp at Q25, MiXCR clone calling, in-frame beta chains kept. Here each entry gathers all rows of one CDR3 protein and keeps the most common genes and DNA. Present in this sample are more than 150,000 distinct CDR3 sequences, about 25% of which were seen just once. Of the sample, approximately 2.5% is held by the ten largest clones. The time point label corresponds to: patch test 3, about 24 weeks after DPC sensitization. The meaning of the sample's treatment or condition label: therapeutic diphenylcyclopropenone sensitization with weekly scalp DPC. Sequencing used whole blood, obtained in connection with sensitization to the hapten diphenylcyclopropenone (DPC). These receptors all stem from a woman between 40 and 50 years old with alopecia areata. Some clones in this sample may be carry-over from other donors' samples.

This clonotype was seen ten or more times. The V and J genes are TRBV4-1 and TRBJ2-1; D uncertain. The length of the CDR3 is 14 residues. V gave up 0 bases and J gave up 8 bases, with 11 bases separating them. CDR1 MGHRA and CDR2 YSYEKL come from the germline V gene. CDR3 region: CASSQDVLGYEQFF. Written as DNA, the CDR3 is TGCGCCAGCAGCCAAGATGTCCTCGGATATGAGCAGTTCTTC.

There are a few counts of this clonotype. The rearrangement joins TRBV20-1 to TRBJ2-7, with D tentatively TRBD1 (7 bases). The germline CDR1 and CDR2 sequences are DFQATT and SNEGSKA (reference sequence). This CDR3 comprises 13 residues. Trimming stripped 7 bases from V and 5 bases from J, with 18 bases between. The CDR3 spells CSVQVAGGHEQYF. In nucleotides, the CDR3 is TGCAGTGTTCAGGTGGCAGGGGGGCACGAGCAGTACTTC.

The chain links TRBV28 to TRBJ2-4; D unresolved. The germline V gene has CDR1 MDHEN and CDR2 SYDVKM. Trimming shortened V by 4 bases and J by 3 bases, and 16 bases separated the two germline ends. This CDR3 region has 16 residues. CDR3 protein: CASSYEDGNRKNIQYF. As DNA, the CDR3 is TGTGCCAGCAGTTATGAGGACGGAAACCGCAAAAACATTCAGTACTTC.

V gene TRBV7-2 combines with J gene TRBJ2-5; 10 bases map to TRBD2. Germline CDR1 and CDR2: SGHTA and FQGNSA. This CDR3 spans 16 amino acids. J gave up 5 bases and V 3 bases, and 9 bases lay outside the gene matches. CDR3 protein: CASSFRSGRALETQYF. In DNA form, the CDR3 reads TGTGCCAGCAGCTTCAGAAGCGGGAGGGCTTTGGAGACCCAGTACTTC. The full variable domain, its missing parts supplied by reference TRBV7-2 and TRBJ2-5, is GAGVSQSPSNKVTEKGKDVELRCDPISGHTALYWYRQSLGQGLEFLIYFQGNSAPDKSGLPSDRFSAERTGGSVSTLTIQRTQQEDSAVYLCASSFRSGRALETQYFGPGTRLLVL.

This clonotype was detected a few times. This chain connects TRBV7-8 to TRBJ2-1; TRBD1 might be the D (5 bases). The V gene lost 5 bases and the J gene lost 0 bases, with 14 bases spanning the gap. The germline V gene encodes CDR1 SGHVS and CDR2 FQNEAQ. The CDR3 has 16 amino acids. CDR3 amino acids: CASSRARVPSYNEQFF. The CDR3, as DNA: TGTGCCAGCAGCCGAGCCAGGGTTCCCTCCTACAATGAGCAGTTCTTC.

This clonotype was observed a handful of times. This rearrangement joins TRBV5-1 to TRBJ2-3; D remains ambiguous. This CDR3 spans 13 amino acids. Trimming left V 0 bases short and J 2 bases short, with 4 bases between. Germline V gene sequence: CDR1 SGHRS, CDR2 YFSETQ. The CDR3 DNA reads as TGCGCCAGCAGCTTGGGTCCCACAGATACGCAGTATTTT. Translating it yields CASSLGPTDTQYF.

The chain couples TRBV7-9 to TRBJ2-7; tentative D call: TRBD1 (6 bases). This CDR3 has 14 amino acids. The V gene lost 1 base and the J gene lost 7 bases, with 14 bases spanning the gap. In germline, CDR1 is SEHNR, CDR2 FQNEAQ (reference sequence). The CDR3 nucleotides read TGTGCCAGCAGCTTAGAAGGGGACACCTCTGAGCAGTACTTC. Translating it yields CASSLEGDTSEQYF.

The CDR3 bases are TGCAGCGCTTTACTAGCGGGAGTCTACAATGAGCAGTTCTTC. The encoded protein is CSALLAGVYNEQFF. The J gene is TRBJ2-1, the V gene TRBV29-1; 11 bases align to TRBD2. There are 14 residues in the CDR3. V shed 7 bases, J shed 3 bases, and the junction held 5 bases outside the gene matches. CDR1 SQVTM and CDR2 ANQGSEA come from the germline V gene.

The chain combines TRBV28 with TRBJ1-1; no reliable D call. The CDR3 spans 12 residues. V was clipped by 4 bases and J by 6 bases, with 9 bases between them. Per germline, CDR1 MDHEN and CDR2 SYDVKM. The CDR3 here is CASSSPTSEAFF. In nucleotides, the CDR3 is TGTGCCAGCAGTTCCCCAACATCTGAAGCTTTCTTT.

This clonotype was seen many times. J is TRBJ2-3 and V is TRBV10-3; D unresolved. The CDR3 loop spans 13 amino acids. V lost 5 bases and J 1 base, leaving 7 bases between the germline ends. CDR1 is ENHRY and CDR2 is SYGVKD in the germline V gene. The CDR3 DNA reads as TGTGCCATCAGTCCGACTGGCACAGATACGCAGTATTTT. Its translation: CAISPTGTDTQYF.

This clonotype came up a few times. This sequence joins TRBV29-1 and TRBJ2-7, with 8 bases fitting TRBD1. J gave up 2 bases and V 6 bases, and 9 bases lay outside the gene matches. The CDR3 has 14 residues. Per germline, CDR1 SQVTM and CDR2 ANQGSEA. The CDR3 here is CSVAYGQGPYEQYF. CDR3 nucleotide sequence: TGCAGCGTCGCTTATGGACAGGGACCCTACGAGCAGTACTTC.

This clonotype came up a few times. The CDR3 DNA is TGCGCCAGCAGCCAAGGCCCACAGGGGTACAATGAGCAGTTCTTC. It yields the protein CASSQGPQGYNEQFF. The V gene is TRBV4-3, the J gene TRBJ2-1; 7 bases are shared with TRBD1. Germline-derived CDR1 and CDR2 are LGHNA and YSLEER. V shed 1 base, J shed 4 bases, and the junction held 4 bases outside the gene matches. The CDR3 consists of 15 residues.

This clonotype was found a few times. V is TRBV28 and J is TRBJ2-7, with D perhaps matching TRBD1 (5 bases). The CDR3 spans 12 residues. Germline CDR1 is MDHEN and CDR2 is SYDVKM. V was shortened by 7 bases and J by 3 bases, with 10 bases between the two germline ends. The CDR3 here is CASTIGDYEQYF. In DNA form, the CDR3 reads TGTGCCAGCACCATAGGGGACTACGAGCAGTACTTC.

The gene calls are TRBV28 and TRBJ2-3, with D perhaps matching TRBD2 (6 bases). Trimming pared 7 bases from V and 0 bases from J, leaving 17 bases between. Germline values: CDR1 MDHEN, CDR2 SYDVKM. This CDR3 spans 16 amino acids. The CDR3 loop is CASNPAGGPSTDTQYF. The CDR3 DNA follows: TGTGCCAGCAACCCAGCGGGTGGGCCTAGCACAGATACGCAGTATTTT.

The V gene is TRBV28, the J gene TRBJ2-2, with D tentatively TRBD2 (5 bases). CDR1 is MDHEN, CDR2 SYDVKM, per germline. There are 16 residues in the CDR3. Trimming took 7 bases from V and 2 from J, leaving 17 bases between them. CDR3 protein: CASTPRPGRNTGELFF. CDR3 coding DNA: TGTGCCAGCACCCCCCGTCCGGGGAGAAACACCGGGGAGCTGTTTTTT. Combining the CDR3 with reference TRBV28 and TRBJ2-2 gives the whole variable domain DVKVTQSSRYLVKRTGEKVFLECVQDMDHENMFWYRQDPGLGLRLIYFSYDVKMKEKGDIPEGYSVSREKKERFSLILESASTNQTSMYLCASTPRPGRNTGELFFGEGSRLTVL.

The V and J genes are TRBV29-1 and TRBJ2-7, with TRBD1 matching over 9 bases. V lost 7 bases, J lost 5 bases, and 12 bases stayed unmatched. CDR3 size: 14 residues. The germline V gene has CDR1 SQVTM and CDR2 ANQGSEA. CDR3 residues: CSAARQGVSDEQYF. CDR3 DNA: TGCAGCGCCGCCCGACAGGGGGTGTCGGACGAGCAGTACTTC.

V usage is TRBV6-5 and J usage is TRBJ1-2; 7 nucleotides line up with TRBD1. The junction had 6 bases not matched to a gene; V was cut back by 4 bases and J by 4 bases. CDR3 length equals 14 residues. Germline CDR1 reads MNHEY; CDR2 reads SVGAGI. The CDR3 bases are TGTGCCAGCAGTTTAGGGGGCGCCGGCTATGGCTACACCTTC. This encodes CASSLGGAGYGYTF.

J is TRBJ1-4 and V is TRBV3-1, with 9 bases aligning to TRBD1. This CDR3 spans 16 amino acids. The germline V gene encodes CDR1 LGHDT and CDR2 YNNKEL (reference sequence). V shed 4 bases, J shed 2 bases, and the junction held 5 bases outside the gene matches. The chain's CDR3 is CASSPRQGGTNEKLFF. CDR3 DNA: TGTGCCAGCAGCCCGAGACAGGGGGGGACTAATGAAAAACTGTTTTTT. Full variable domain (remainder filled in from reference TRBV3-1 and TRBJ1-4): DTAVSQTPKYLVTQMGNDKSIKCEQNLGHDTMYWYKQDSKKFLKIMFSYNNKELIINETVPNRFSPKSPDKAHLNLHINSLELGDSAVYFCASSPRQGGTNEKLFFGSGTQLSVL.

This chain links TRBV6-6 with TRBJ1-6; 11 nucleotides line up with TRBD1. Germline CDR1 and CDR2: MNHNY and SVGAGI (reference sequence). The CDR3 is made up of 16 amino acids. V shed 0 bases and J 11 bases; nucleotides not matched to a gene: 6. The CDR3: CASSYSRGQGGTPLHF. As DNA, the CDR3 is TGTGCCAGCAGTTACTCGAGGGGACAGGGGGGGACACCCCTCCACTTT.

The chain has TRBV20-1 and TRBJ2-3; 10 bases align to TRBD2. The J segment lost 1 base and the V segment lost 1 base, leaving 2 bases of the junction unmatched. Germline CDR1 is DFQATT and CDR2 is SNEGSKA (reference sequence). This CDR3 region has 15 residues. The CDR3: CSARVGTSGTDTQYF. DNA for the CDR3: TGCAGTGCTAGAGTTGGGACTAGCGGCACAGATACGCAGTATTTT.

This chain links TRBV7-2 with TRBJ2-7; D is ambiguous. Looked up from germline, CDR1 is SGHTA and CDR2 is FQGNSA. V dropped 5 bases and J dropped 0 bases, with 11 bases sitting between them. CDR3 length: 14 residues. CDR3: CASSPRYTSYEQYF. The CDR3 DNA is TGTGCCAGCAGCCCTCGGTACACCTCCTACGAGCAGTACTTC.

This sequence joins TRBV5-1 and TRBJ2-7; 9 bases align to TRBD1. This CDR3 is 15 amino acids long. Germline-derived CDR1 and CDR2 are SGHRS and YFSETQ. With V trimmed by 4 bases and J by 4 bases, 9 bases remained unmatched. CDR3 protein: CASSPSFGTGYEQYF. For the CDR3, the DNA is TGCGCCAGCAGCCCATCGTTCGGGACAGGGTACGAGCAGTACTTC.